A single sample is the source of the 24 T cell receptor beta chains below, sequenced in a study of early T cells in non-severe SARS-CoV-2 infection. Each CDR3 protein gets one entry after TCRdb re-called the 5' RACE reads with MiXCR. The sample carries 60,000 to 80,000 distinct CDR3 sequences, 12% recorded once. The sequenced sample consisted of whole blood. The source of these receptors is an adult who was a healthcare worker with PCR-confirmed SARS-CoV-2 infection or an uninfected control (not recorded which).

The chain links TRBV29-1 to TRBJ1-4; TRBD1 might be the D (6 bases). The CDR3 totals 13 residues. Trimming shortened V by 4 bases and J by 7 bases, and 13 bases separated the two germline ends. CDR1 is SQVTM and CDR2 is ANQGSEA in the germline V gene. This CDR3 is CSVARGGAEKLFF. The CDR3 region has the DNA TGCAGCGTTGCCCGAGGGGGGGCTGAAAAACTGTTTTTT.

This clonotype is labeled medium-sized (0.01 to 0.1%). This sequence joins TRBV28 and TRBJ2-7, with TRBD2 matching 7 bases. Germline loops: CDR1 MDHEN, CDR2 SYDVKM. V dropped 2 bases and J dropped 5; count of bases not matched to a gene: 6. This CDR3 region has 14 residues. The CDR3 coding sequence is TGTGCCAGCAGTTTACTCCGGGACTACAACGAGCAGTACTTC. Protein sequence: CASSLLRDYNEQYF.

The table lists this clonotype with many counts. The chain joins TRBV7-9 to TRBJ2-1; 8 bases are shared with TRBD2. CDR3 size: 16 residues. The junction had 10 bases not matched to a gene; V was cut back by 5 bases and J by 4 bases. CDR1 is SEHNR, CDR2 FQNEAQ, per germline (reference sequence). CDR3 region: CASSRESSGGYNEQFF. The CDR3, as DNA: TGTGCCAGCAGCCGAGAGTCAAGCGGGGGTTACAATGAGCAGTTCTTC.

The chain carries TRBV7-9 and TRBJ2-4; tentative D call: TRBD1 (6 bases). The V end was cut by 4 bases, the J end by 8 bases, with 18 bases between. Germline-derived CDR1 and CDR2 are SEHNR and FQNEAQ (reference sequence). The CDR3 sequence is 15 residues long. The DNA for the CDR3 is TGTGCCAGCAGCTCCGATCTAAGGGGGTCGGACATTCAGTACTTC. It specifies CASSSDLRGSDIQYF.

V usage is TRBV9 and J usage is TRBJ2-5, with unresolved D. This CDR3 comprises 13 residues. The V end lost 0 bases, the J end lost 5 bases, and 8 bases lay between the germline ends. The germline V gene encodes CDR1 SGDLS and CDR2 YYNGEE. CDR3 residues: CASSVDLGETQYF. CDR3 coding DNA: TGTGCCAGCAGCGTAGATCTGGGGGAGACCCAGTACTTC.

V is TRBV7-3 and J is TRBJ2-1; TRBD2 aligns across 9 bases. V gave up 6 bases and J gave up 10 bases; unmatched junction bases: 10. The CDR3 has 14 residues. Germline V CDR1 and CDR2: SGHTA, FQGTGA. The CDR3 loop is CASRLGTSLGEQFF. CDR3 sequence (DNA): TGTGCCAGCAGACTCGGGACTAGCCTAGGGGAGCAGTTCTTC. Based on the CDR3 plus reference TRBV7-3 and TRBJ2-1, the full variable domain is GAGVSQTPSNKVTEKGKYVELRCDPISGHTALYWYRQSLGQGPEFLIYFQGTGAADDSGLPNDRFFAVRPEGSVSTLKIQRTERGDSAVYLCASRLGTSLGEQFFGPGTRLTVL.

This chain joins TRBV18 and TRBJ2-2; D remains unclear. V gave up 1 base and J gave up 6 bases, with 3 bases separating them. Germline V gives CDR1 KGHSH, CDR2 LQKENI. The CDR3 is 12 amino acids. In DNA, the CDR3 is TGTGCCAGCTCACCACGGTCCGGGGAGCTGTTTTTT. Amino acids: CASSPRSGELFF.

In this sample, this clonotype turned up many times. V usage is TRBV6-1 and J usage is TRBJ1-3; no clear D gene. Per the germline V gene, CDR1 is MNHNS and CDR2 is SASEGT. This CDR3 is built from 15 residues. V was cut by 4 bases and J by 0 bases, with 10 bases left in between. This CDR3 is CASSAVTSSGNTIYF. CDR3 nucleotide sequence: TGTGCCAGCAGTGCGGTCACCTCCTCTGGAAACACCATATATTTT.

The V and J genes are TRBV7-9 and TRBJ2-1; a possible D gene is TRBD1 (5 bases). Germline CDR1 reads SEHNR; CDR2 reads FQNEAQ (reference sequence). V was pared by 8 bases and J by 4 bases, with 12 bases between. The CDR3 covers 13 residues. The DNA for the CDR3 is TGTGCCAGCCTTGGGGCACTATACAATGAGCAGTTCTTC. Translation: CASLGALYNEQFF.

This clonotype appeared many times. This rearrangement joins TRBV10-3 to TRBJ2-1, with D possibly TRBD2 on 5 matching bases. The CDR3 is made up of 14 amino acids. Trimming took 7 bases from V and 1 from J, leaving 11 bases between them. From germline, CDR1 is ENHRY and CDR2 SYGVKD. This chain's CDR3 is CAITAEGSYNEQFF. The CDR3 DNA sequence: TGTGCCATCACCGCTGAGGGATCCTACAATGAGCAGTTCTTC.

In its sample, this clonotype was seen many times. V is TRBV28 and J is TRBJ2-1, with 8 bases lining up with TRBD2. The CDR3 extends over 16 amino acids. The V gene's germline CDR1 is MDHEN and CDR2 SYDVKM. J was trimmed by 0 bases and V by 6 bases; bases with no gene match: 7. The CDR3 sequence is CASSPAGGNSYNEQFF. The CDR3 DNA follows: TGTGCCAGCAGCCCCGCGGGGGGAAACTCCTACAATGAGCAGTTCTTC.

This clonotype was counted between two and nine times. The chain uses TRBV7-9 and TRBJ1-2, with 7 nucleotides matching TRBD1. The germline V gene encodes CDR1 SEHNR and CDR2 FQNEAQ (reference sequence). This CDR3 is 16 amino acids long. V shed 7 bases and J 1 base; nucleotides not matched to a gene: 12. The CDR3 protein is CASNSPGTEDNYGYTF. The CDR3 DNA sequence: TGTGCCAGCAACTCCCCCGGGACAGAAGATAACTATGGCTACACCTTC.

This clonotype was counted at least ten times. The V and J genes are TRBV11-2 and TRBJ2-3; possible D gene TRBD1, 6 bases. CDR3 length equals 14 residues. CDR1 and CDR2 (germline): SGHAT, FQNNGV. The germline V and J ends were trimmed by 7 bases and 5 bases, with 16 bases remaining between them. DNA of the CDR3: TGTGCCAGCACCCTTACCAGGGGCCTAGATACGCAGTATTTT. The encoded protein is CASTLTRGLDTQYF.

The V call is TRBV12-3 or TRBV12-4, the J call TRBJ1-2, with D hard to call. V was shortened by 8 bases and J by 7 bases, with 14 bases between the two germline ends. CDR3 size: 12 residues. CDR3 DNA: TGTGCCAGCTCCTATCGTAAGAGTGGCTACACCTTC. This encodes CASSYRKSGYTF.

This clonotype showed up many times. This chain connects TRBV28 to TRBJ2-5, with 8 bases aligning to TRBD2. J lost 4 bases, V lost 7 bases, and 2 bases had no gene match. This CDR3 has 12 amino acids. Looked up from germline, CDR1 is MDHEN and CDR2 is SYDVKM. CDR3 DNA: TGTGCCAGCACCCTAGCGGGAGAGACCCAGTACTTC. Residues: CASTLAGETQYF.

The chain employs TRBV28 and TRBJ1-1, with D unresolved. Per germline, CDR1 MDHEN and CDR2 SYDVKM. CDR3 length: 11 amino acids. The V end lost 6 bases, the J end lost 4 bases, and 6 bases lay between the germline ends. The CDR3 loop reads CASRTSTEAFF. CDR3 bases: TGTGCCAGCAGAACCAGCACTGAAGCTTTCTTT.

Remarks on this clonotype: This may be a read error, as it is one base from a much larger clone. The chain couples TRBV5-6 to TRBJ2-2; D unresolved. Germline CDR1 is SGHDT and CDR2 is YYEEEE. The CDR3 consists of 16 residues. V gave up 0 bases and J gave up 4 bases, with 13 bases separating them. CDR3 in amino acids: CASSLGFHGGTGELFF. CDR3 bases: TGTGCCAGCAGCTTGGGATTCCACGGCGGCACCGGGGAGCTGTTTTTT.

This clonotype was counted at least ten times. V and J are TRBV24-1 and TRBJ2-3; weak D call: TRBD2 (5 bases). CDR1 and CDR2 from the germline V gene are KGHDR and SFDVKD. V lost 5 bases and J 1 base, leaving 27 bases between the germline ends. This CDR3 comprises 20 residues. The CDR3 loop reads CATSGGASTDTEGRTDTQYF. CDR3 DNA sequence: TGTGCCACCAGTGGCGGTGCTTCTACGGATACAGAGGGCCGCACAGATACGCAGTATTTT.

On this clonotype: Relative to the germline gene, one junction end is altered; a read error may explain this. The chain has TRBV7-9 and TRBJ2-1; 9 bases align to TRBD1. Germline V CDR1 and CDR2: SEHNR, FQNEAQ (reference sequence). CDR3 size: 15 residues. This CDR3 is CARSLKTGGVNEQFF. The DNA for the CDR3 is TGTGCCCGCAGCTTAAAGACAGGGGGTGTAAATGAGCAGTTCTTC.

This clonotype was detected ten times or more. The CDR3 DNA reads as TGTGCCAGCAGCTCATACAGGGGGGGCCAGCCCCAGCATTTT. Amino acid sequence: CASSSYRGGQPQHF. The V and J genes are TRBV12-3 or TRBV12-4 and TRBJ1-5, with 8 bases identical to TRBD1. The CDR3 is made up of 14 amino acids. With V trimmed by 6 bases and J by 7 bases, 8 bases remained unmatched.

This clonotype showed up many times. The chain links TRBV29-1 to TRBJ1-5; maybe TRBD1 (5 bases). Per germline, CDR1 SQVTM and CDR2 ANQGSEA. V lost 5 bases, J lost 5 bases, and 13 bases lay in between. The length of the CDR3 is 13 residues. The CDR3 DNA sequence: TGCAGCGTTCTAATCCGGGACGATCAGCCCCAGCATTTT. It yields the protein CSVLIRDDQPQHF.

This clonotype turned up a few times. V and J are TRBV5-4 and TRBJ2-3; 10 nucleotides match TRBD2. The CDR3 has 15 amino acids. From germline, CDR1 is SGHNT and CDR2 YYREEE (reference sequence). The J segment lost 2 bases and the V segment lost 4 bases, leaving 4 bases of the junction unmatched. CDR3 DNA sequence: TGTGCCAGCAGCCAACTAGCGGGAAACACAGATACGCAGTATTTT. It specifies CASSQLAGNTDTQYF.

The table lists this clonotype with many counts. The CDR3 coding sequence is TGTGCCAGCAGCCAAGACCTCCCGGGAGCTTCCACAGATACGCAGTATTTT. Protein: CASSQDLPGASTDTQYF. This rearrangement joins TRBV4-2 to TRBJ2-3; weak D call: TRBD2 (6 bases). The CDR3 extends over 17 amino acids. Germline assignment: CDR1 LGHNA and CDR2 YNFKEQ. The V end was cut by 0 bases, the J end by 2 bases, with 15 bases between.

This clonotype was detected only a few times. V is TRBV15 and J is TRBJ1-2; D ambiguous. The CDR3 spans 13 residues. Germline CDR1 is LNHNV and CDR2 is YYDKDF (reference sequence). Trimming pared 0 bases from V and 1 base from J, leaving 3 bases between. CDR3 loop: CATSRDRNYGYTF. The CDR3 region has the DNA TGTGCCACCAGCAGAGATCGTAACTATGGCTACACCTTC.